Included here is one T cell receptor (beta chain) sequence, with context. This sample was included in a study of CD8 T cells in Susac syndrome. Trimming removed 5 bases at V and 0 bases at J, with 13 bases between. The CDR3 is 15 residues long. Germline-derived CDR1 and CDR2 are MGHDK and SYGVNS. The multiple sclerosis controls were treatment-naive patients, and their relapsing-remitting disease was stable or active. FACS enriched CD8+ TEMRA cells, while bulk CD8+ and CD4+ were negatively isolated. RNA amounts of about 0.5 to 1 ug underwent reverse transcription with random hexamers. Amplification of TCR beta CDR3 used immunoSEQ multiplex PCR across 54 Vbeta and 13 Jbeta. TCRdb processed the immunoSEQ multiplex PCR reads anew with MiXCR; each CDR3 protein has one entry. The table lists roughly 120,000 distinct CDR3 sequences, about 94% of them singletons, with over 0.1% in the top ten.

The J gene is TRBJ1-1, the V gene TRBV25-1; D not resolved. The specimen sequenced was CD4+ T cells from PBMCs. This sequence originates from a human donor with multiple sclerosis. CDR3 amino acids: CASSPRPIMNTEAFF. As DNA, the CDR3 is TGTGCCAGCAGTCCCCGTCCTATTATGAACACTGAAGCTTTCTTT.